This T cell receptor (beta chain) was observed in a study of blood T cell repertoires in COVID-19. Looking at the study overall: Specimens from acute and convalescent COVID-19 originated in the United States, Italy and Spain. In each case, the material was cDNA or gDNA derived from T cells, B-cell-depleted T cells, or PBMCs.

Methods used by the authors: Scientists estimated how many nucleated cells there were by amplifying reference gene primers. Profiling relied on immunoSEQ multiplex PCR, and the TCRdb table lists in-frame clones only, not all of them. The D gene and trimming were derived from the DNA, and the V and J assignments and clone size from that table. The sample shows 7,000 to 9,500 clones, 84% of them seen only once. Sequenced input: peripheral blood. The clonotype was recovered from a human donor in a cohort sampled during active COVID-19.

CDR3 region: CASSPLGQPGTQYF. The CDR3 nucleotides are TGTGCCAGCAGCCCCCTCGGACAGCCCGGAACGCAGTATTTT. This chain joins TRBV7-2 and TRBJ2-3, with a weak D call TRBD1 (6 bases). V lost 5 bases and J 9 bases, leaving 18 bases between the germline ends. In germline, CDR1 is SGHTA, CDR2 FQGNSA. This CDR3 has 14 amino acids.